The source of this TCR beta chain is a study of molecular identifiers for immune sequencing clone quantification. Findings of the study overall: Underestimated sizes of highly expanded clones could result from identical TCR molecules that share a barcode. Clones exceeding 20 RNA copies carried over 97% of effector molecules but under 1% of naive-cell molecules.

The CDR3 is made up of 13 amino acids. The germline CDR1 and CDR2 sequences are DFQATT and SNEGSKA (reference sequence). V dropped 6 bases and J dropped 4; count of bases not matched to a gene: 8. Sorted inputs of about 18,000 to 1,100,000 cells, with 10%, 30% or 50% RNA, yielded naive CD8 libraries. Based on a CD8+CD4-CCR7+CD45RA+ profile, naive CD8 T cells were sorted. TCRdb re-called the PCR reads through MiXCR, storing one row per CDR3 protein. This table holds hundreds of thousands of distinct CDR3 sequences, over 25% found once. This clonotype was detected only a few times. No antigen is known for it.

The source is a human donor in good health. Some libraries in this study had Jurkat cell RNA spiked in. Sequencing used naive CD8+ T cells from blood, with Jurkat cell RNA spiked in. Stated subset: FACS-sorted CD8+CD4-CCR7+CD45RA+ naive T cells. The rearrangement joins TRBV20-1 to TRBJ2-7, with 8 bases aligning to TRBD2. The DNA for the CDR3 is TGCAGTGCCCCGCCCATAGCGGGATACGAGCAGTACTTC. The encoded protein is CSAPPIAGYEQYF.